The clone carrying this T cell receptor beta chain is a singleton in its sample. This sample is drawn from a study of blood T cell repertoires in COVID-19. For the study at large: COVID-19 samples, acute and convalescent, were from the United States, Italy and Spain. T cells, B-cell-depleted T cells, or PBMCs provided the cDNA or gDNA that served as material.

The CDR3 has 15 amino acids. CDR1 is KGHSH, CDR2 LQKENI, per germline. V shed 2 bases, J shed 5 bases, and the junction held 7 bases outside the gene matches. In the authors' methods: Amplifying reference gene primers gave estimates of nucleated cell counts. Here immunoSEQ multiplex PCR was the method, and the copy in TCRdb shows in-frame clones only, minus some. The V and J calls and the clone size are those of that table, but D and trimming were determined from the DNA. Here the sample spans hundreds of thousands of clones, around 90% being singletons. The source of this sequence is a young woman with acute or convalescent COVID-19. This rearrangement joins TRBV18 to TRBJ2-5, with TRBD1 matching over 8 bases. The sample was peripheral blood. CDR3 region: CASSPGGTGGETQYF. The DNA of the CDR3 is TGTGCCAGCTCACCAGGGGGGACAGGCGGCGAGACCCAGTACTTC.